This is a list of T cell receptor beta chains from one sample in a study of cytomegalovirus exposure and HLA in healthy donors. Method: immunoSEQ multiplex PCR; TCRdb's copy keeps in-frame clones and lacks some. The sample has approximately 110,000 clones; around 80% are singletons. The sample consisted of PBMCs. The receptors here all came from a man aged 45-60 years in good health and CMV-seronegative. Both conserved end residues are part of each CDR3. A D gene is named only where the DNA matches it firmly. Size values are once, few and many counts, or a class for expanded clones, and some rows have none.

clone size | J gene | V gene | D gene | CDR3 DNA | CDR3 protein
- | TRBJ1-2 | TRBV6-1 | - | TGTGCCAGCAGTGACGACAGATCTAACTATGGCTACACCTTC | CASSDDRSNYGYTF
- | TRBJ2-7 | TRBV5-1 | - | TGCGCCAGCCAGGCCCAGGGTTCGGTCTACGAGCAGTACTTC | CASQAQGSVYEQYF
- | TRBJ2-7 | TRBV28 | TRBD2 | TGTGCCAGCAGTTTATCCGGGAGGGGGGAGCAGTACTTC | CASSLSGRGEQYF
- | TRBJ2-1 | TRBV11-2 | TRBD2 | TGTGCCAGCAGCCCCTACCTAGCGGGAGGGCCTAATGAGCAGTTCTTC | CASSPYLAGGPNEQFF
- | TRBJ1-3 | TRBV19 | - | TGTGCCAGTACCTCATGGGCCTCTGGAAACACCATATATTTT | CASTSWASGNTIYF
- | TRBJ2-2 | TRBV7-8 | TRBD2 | TGTGCCAGCAGACCGACTAGCGGGGTGAACACCGGGGAGCTGTTTTTT | CASRPTSGVNTGELFF
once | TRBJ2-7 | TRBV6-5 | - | TGTGCCAGCAGTTACAGCCGGGAGCAGTACTTC | CASSYSREQYF
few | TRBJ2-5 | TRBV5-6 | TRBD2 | TGTGCCAGCAGCTCCCTATGGACTAGAGAGACCCAGTACTTC | CASSSLWTRETQYF
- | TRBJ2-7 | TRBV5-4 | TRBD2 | TGTGCCAGCAGCCCAATATCGGGAGGCCCCATCGAGCAGTACTTC | CASSPISGGPIEQYF
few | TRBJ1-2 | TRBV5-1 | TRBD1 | TGCGCCAGCAGCTTGGAGGGGACAGGGCAGGAAAACTATGGCTACACCTTC | CASSLEGTGQENYGYTF
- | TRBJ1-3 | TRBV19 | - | TGTGCCTCAAGTTTCGGCGGCTCTGGAAACACCATATATTTT | CASSFGGSGNTIYF
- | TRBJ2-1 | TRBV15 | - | TGTGCCACCAGTAAGCTAGGCGGCAAAAATGAGCAGTTCTTC | CATSKLGGKNEQFF
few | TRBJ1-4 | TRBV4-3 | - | TGCGCCAGCAGCCAAGGGGGGTTCACAGTGTCTGGCGAGACTAGTGAAAAACTGTTTTTT | CASSQGGFTVSGETSEKLFF
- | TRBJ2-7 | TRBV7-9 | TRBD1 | TGTGCCAGCAGCACCGGACAGGGGCTCTCCTACGAGCAGTACTTC | CASSTGQGLSYEQYF
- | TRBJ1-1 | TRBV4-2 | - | TGTGCCAGCAGCCCCGGGACAAACATGAACACTGAAGCTTTCTTT | CASSPGTNMNTEAFF
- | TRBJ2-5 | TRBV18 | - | TGTGCCAGCTCTCCTCCACAGGAGGAGACCCAGTACTTC | CASSPPQEETQYF
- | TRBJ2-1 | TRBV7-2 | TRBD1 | TGTGCCAGCAGCCCCAGGGGGCAGGGTAGGGGCGAGCAGTTCTTC | CASSPRGQGRGEQFF
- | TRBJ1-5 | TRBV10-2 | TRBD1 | TGCGCCAGCAGTCCAACTTACCGGACAGGGGGCGGTCAGCCCCAGCATTTT | CASSPTYRTGGGQPQHF
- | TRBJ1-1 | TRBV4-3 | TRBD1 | TGCGCCAGCAGCCAAGAAGGGACAGGGACTGAAGCTTTCTTT | CASSQEGTGTEAFF
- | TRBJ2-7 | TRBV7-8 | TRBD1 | TGTGCCAGCGGTTGGACAGGGGGCTCCTACGAGCAGTACTTC | CASGWTGGSYEQYF
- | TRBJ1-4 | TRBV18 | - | TGTGCCAGCTCACCACGGCAGGGAAATGAAAAACTGTTTTTT | CASSPRQGNEKLFF
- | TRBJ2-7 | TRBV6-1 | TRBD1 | TGTGCCAGCAGTCCGGCCAGGGGGTCCTACGAGCAGTACTTC | CASSPARGSYEQYF
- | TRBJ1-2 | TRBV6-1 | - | TGTGCCAGCAGTGTGGCAACTAACTATGGCTACACCTTC | CASSVATNYGYTF
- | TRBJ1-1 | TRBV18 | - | TGTGCCAGCTCACCAACCGAGAGAGAAGCTTTCTTT | CASSPTEREAFF
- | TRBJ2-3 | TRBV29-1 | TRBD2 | TGCAGTCGGACTAGCGGGGCCACAGATACGCAGTATTTT | CSRTSGATDTQYF
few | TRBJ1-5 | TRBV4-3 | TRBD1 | TGCGCCAGCAGCCAAGACCGACGGGCTGTGGGGACAGGGGGTACCAATCAGCCCCAGCATTTT | CASSQDRRAVGTGGTNQPQHF
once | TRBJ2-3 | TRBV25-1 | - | TGTGCCAGCAGTGAATACGAGGGGACTGGGACAGATACGCAGTATTTT | CASSEYEGTGTDTQYF
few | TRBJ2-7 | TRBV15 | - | TGTGCCACCAGCAGAGATATGGGCCTCAATTACGAGCAGTACTTC | CATSRDMGLNYEQYF
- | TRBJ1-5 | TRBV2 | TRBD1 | TGTGCCAGCACCTGGGACAGCAGCAATCAGCCCCAGCATTTT | CASTWDSSNQPQHF
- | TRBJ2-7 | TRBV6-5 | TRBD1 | TGTGCCAGCAGCCGACTAGGGACAGGGTCCCACGAGCAGTACTTC | CASSRLGTGSHEQYF
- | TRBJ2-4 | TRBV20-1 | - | TGCAGTGCCAGACGAAACATTCAGTACTTC | CSARRNIQYF
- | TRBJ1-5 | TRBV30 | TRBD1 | TGTGCCTGGGACAGGGGAGGGGGCAATCAGCCCCAGCATTTT | CAWDRGGGNQPQHF
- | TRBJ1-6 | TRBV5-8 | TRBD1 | TGTGCCAGCAGCTTACTCAGGGGGACATCCACTTCACCCCTCCACTTT | CASSLLRGTSTSPLHF